This record concerns one T cell receptor beta chain sequence. This entry is derived from a study of blood T cell repertoires in COVID-19. Overall study: Acute and convalescent COVID-19 specimens originated in the United States, Italy and Spain.

The table came from immunoSEQ multiplex PCR; TCRdb's copy has only in-frame clones and leaves some out. This sample carries hundreds of thousands of clones, roughly 83% of them seen once, and the ten largest clones take roughly 6.2%. V was clipped by 3 bases and J by 11 bases; unmatched bases: 10. Per the germline V gene, CDR1 is LNHDA and CDR2 is SQIVND (reference sequence). This CDR3 contains 14 residues. This TCR came from a woman of 80 years or more with COVID-19, enrolled during active disease. The specimen was peripheral blood. V is TRBV19 and J is TRBJ1-5, with 7 bases identical to TRBD1. CDR3 sequence: CASSMDRPVQTQHF. CDR3 coding DNA: TGTGCCAGTAGTATGGACAGGCCTGTTCAAACCCAGCATTTT.